This TCR beta chain was recovered during a study of response to subunit inactivated influenza vaccine. The table lists this clonotype with a few counts. The antigen remains unidentified. The CDR3 covers 15 residues. The V and J ends lost 6 bases and 2 bases respectively, with 15 bases between them. Study conclusions and caveats: Authors suggested seasonal influenza vaccinations each recruit few new T cells.

TCRdb reprocessed the RT-PCR reads with MiXCR, giving one entry per CDR3 protein. Of hundreds of thousands of distinct CDR3 sequences listed, 21% were seen once; the top ten hold about a tenth. This sequence was found in a man aged 50-75 years who received an inactivated influenza vaccine. The rearrangement links TRBV12-3 or TRBV12-4 to TRBJ2-3; no clear D. The source material was PBMCs from blood, sampled around 22 months after vaccination. CDR3 region: CASSRDGRLTDTQYF. The CDR3 bases are TGTGCCAGCAGCCGCGACGGACGACTCACAGATACGCAGTATTTT.